This TCR beta chain derives from a study of response to subunit inactivated influenza vaccine. The CDR3 spans 14 residues. The germline V gene has CDR1 SGHTA and CDR2 FQGNSA. Trimming left V 4 bases short and J 4 bases short, with 12 bases between. TCRdb re-derived calls from the RT-PCR reads in MiXCR, one entry per CDR3 protein. The repertoire includes more than 500,000 distinct CDR3 sequences, roughly 12% of them detected once, and 9.5% to 12% sits in the top ten. The same data also contributed to another study, on T cells expressing NK-cell markers. That work adds: Making the TCR beta cDNA relied on 5'RACE template switching with UMIs. Sorted CD3+CD56-NKG2C+, CD3+CD56+NKG2C+ and CD3+CD56+NKG2C- T cells supplied the TCR beta repertoires. The share of CD8+ T cells held by dominant NKG2C+ clonotypes was about 1.0-8% in over 5 donors.

This sequence joins TRBV7-2 and TRBJ2-3, with unresolved D. The material sequenced was PBMCs from blood, taken on the day of vaccination. The origin of this receptor is a man in his forties or fifties who received an inactivated influenza vaccine. This CDR3 is CASSSAGSADTQYF. DNA for the CDR3: TGTGCCAGCAGCTCTGCCGGATCAGCAGATACGCAGTATTTT.